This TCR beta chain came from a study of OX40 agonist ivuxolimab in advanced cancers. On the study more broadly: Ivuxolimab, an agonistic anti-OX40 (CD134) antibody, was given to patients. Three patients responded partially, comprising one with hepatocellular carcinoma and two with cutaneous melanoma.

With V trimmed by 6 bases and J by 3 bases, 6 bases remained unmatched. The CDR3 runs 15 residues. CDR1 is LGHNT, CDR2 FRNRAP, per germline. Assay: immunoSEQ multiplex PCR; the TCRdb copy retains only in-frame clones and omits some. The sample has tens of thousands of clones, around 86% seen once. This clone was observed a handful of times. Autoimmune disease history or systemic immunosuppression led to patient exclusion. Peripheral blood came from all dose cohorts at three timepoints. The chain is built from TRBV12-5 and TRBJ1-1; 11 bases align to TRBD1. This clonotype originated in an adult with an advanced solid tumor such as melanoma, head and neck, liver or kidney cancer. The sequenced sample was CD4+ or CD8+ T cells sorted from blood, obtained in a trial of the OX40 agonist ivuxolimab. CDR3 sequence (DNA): TGTGCTAGTGGACCGGGACAGGGGGTTCACACTGAAGCTTTCTTT. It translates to CASGPGQGVHTEAFF.